These T cell receptor beta chains were read from a single sample in a study of T cell responses to AZD1222 COVID-19 vaccine. Using immunoSEQ multiplex PCR, the repertoire was profiled, and TCRdb retains in-frame clones only, with some absent. Of more than 95,000 clones listed, 80% to 90% are singletons. Specimen: peripheral blood, collected on day 0 of MenACWY control vaccination. All receptors derive from an adult in good health. CDR3s include the opening cysteine and the closing phenylalanine or tryptophan. Each record gives: D gene, J gene, V gene, CDR3 DNA, CDR3 protein. The D gene is left open where the match is weak.

D gene: TRBD1; J gene: TRBJ1-4; V gene: TRBV14; CDR3 DNA: TGTGCCAGCAGCTCACAGGGGAAAGCTAATGAAAAACTGTTTTTT; CDR3 protein: CASSSQGKANEKLFF
D gene: TRBD2; J gene: TRBJ2-7; V gene: TRBV10-3; CDR3 DNA: TGTGCCATCAGTGAGGGGGGGGACGAGCAGTACTTC; CDR3 protein: CAISEGGDEQYF
D gene: -; J gene: TRBJ1-3; V gene: TRBV18; CDR3 DNA: TGTGCCAGCTCACCTTACGGCTCTGGAAACACCATATATTTT; CDR3 protein: CASSPYGSGNTIYF
D gene: TRBD2; J gene: TRBJ2-7; V gene: TRBV4-1; CDR3 DNA: TGCGCCAGCAGCCAAGATTCAGCCACACTAGCGGGGGGCTGGCAGTACTTC; CDR3 protein: CASSQDSATLAGGWQYF
D gene: TRBD1; J gene: TRBJ1-1; V gene: TRBV6-6; CDR3 DNA: TGTGCCAGCAGTTCGGACAGGGTGAACACTGAAGCTTTCTTT; CDR3 protein: CASSSDRVNTEAFF
D gene: TRBD1; J gene: TRBJ2-6; V gene: TRBV9; CDR3 DNA: TGTGCCAGCAGCTCAAACAGGGGACGAATATCTGGGGCCAACGTCCTGACTTTC; CDR3 protein: CASSSNRGRISGANVLTF
D gene: TRBD1; J gene: TRBJ1-1; V gene: TRBV27; CDR3 DNA: TGTGCCAGCAGTTTACTGGACAGGGGACGGTTCACTGAAGCTTTCTTT; CDR3 protein: CASSLLDRGRFTEAFF
D gene: -; J gene: TRBJ1-2; V gene: TRBV12-3/TRBV12-4; CDR3 DNA: TGTGCCAGCAGTTTAGCAGGGGAAGGCTACACCTTC; CDR3 protein: CASSLAGEGYTF
D gene: -; J gene: TRBJ2-2; V gene: TRBV18; CDR3 DNA: TGTGCCAGCTCACCACCCTCAACCTTTGGAGGGGAGCTGTTTTTT; CDR3 protein: CASSPPSTFGGELFF
D gene: TRBD1; J gene: TRBJ2-2; V gene: TRBV5-4; CDR3 DNA: TGTGCCAGCACCCCTGGGGACAGAAGGAACACCGGGGAGCTGTTTTTT; CDR3 protein: CASTPGDRRNTGELFF
D gene: TRBD1; J gene: TRBJ1-2; V gene: TRBV4-2; CDR3 DNA: TGTGCCAGCAGCTTGGTGACAGGGTACTATGGCTACACCTTC; CDR3 protein: CASSLVTGYYGYTF
D gene: TRBD1; J gene: TRBJ1-5; V gene: TRBV24-1; CDR3 DNA: TGTGCCACCGGACAGGGCAATCAGCCCCAGCATTTT; CDR3 protein: CATGQGNQPQHF
D gene: -; J gene: TRBJ2-3; V gene: TRBV19; CDR3 DNA: TGTGCCAGTAGTAGCCAGGGGACAGATACGCAGTATTTT; CDR3 protein: CASSSQGTDTQYF
D gene: TRBD1; J gene: TRBJ2-7; V gene: TRBV4-3; CDR3 DNA: TGCGCCAGCAGCCGTTCTCGGACAGGGGTCACCTACGAGCAGTACTTC; CDR3 protein: CASSRSRTGVTYEQYF